This T cell receptor beta chain was sequenced in a study of T cell repertoires in cytomegalovirus infection. As for the study in general: It was the public TCR beta signatures that indicated both CMV infection and matching HLA type.

In TCRdb, the reads were re-called with MiXCR into one record per CDR3 protein. This table holds hundreds of thousands of distinct CDR3 sequences, around a sixth found once. CDR1 is MNHNS and CDR2 is SASEGT in the germline V gene. This CDR3 comprises 15 residues. The germline V and J ends were trimmed by 3 bases and 3 bases, with 15 bases remaining between them. General study results and limits: There were carriers of CMV plus the relevant HLA, and cumulative public TCR beta family frequency identified them. HLA-C-restricted CMV clonotypes gave the most frequent clonotype in two of eight donors.

Many counts were recorded for this clonotype. Antigen unknown. The sample taken for sequencing was PBMCs. The source is a human donor in good health (CMV status not recorded). Some clones in this sample may be carry-over from other donors' samples. The rearrangement links TRBV6-1 to TRBJ2-7, with unresolved D. This CDR3 reads CASSENLWAHYEQYF. The CDR3, as DNA: TGTGCCAGCAGTGAGAACCTCTGGGCCCACTACGAGCAGTACTTC.